This TCR beta chain was sequenced during a study of cytomegalovirus exposure and HLA in healthy donors. Remarks on this clone: Its antigen is not identified.

Points from the study as a whole: One variant, a missense change in DCLRE1C, was linked in a later analysis to TCR beta V- and J-gene trimming.

The V gene end was trimmed by 6 bases and the J gene end by 1 base; junction bases not matched to a gene: 2. Looked up from germline, CDR1 is MNHEY and CDR2 is SVGAGI. The CDR3 contains 14 residues. The study ran its PCR with 60 Vbeta and 13 Jbeta primers. The table came from immunoSEQ multiplex PCR; TCRdb's copy has only in-frame clones and leaves some out. The sample lists 170,000 or so clones, around 80% occurring once. Healthy bone marrow donors supplied every sample. The chain joins TRBV6-5 to TRBJ2-5, with TRBD2 matching over 10 bases. The receptor was derived from a woman aged 50 to 60 in good health and CMV-seropositive. The sequencing input was PBMCs. The CDR3 nucleotides are TGTGCCAGCAGGGCTAGCGGGGGCCAAGAGACCCAGTACTTC. It is translated as CASRASGGQETQYF.